The text below deals with one T cell receptor beta chain. This sample is part of a study of blood T cell repertoires in COVID-19. Turning to the study itself: Sites across the United States, Italy and Spain contributed samples from acute and convalescent COVID-19. PBMCs, B-cell-depleted T cells, or T cells provided the cDNA or gDNA that made up the material.

Methods used by the authors: Amplified reference gene primers provided the basis for estimating nucleated cell counts. TCRdb's copy holds only in-frame clones and misses some; the assay was immunoSEQ multiplex PCR. V and J calls and clone size are as listed in that table; D and trimming were resolved from the DNA. The profile shows some 200,000 clones, approximately 84% of them singletons. The junction had 6 bases not matched to a gene; V was cut back by 5 bases and J by 4 bases. This CDR3 is 14 amino acids long. Germline V gene sequence: CDR1 SEHNR, CDR2 FQNEAQ (reference sequence). This chain joins TRBV7-9 and TRBJ2-7; 9 positions match TRBD1. Sequencing was done on a sample of peripheral blood. The clonotype was recovered from a human donor with acute or convalescent COVID-19. The donor label of this sample is uncertain. CDR3: CASSLQGALYEQYF. DNA of the CDR3: TGTGCCAGCAGCCTACAGGGGGCGCTTTACGAGCAGTACTTC.